One and the same sample provided the 5 T cell receptor beta chains below, sequenced in a study of T cells in Graves' hyperthyroidism and ophthalmopathy. Amplification targeted TCR beta CDR3 regions from RNA transcripts. RT-PCR in the first round (using the HTBI primer set) targeted the TCR CDR3. TCRdb re-called the multiplex PCR reads with MiXCR, one entry per CDR3 protein. The sample lists about 740,000 distinct CDR3 sequences, 11% to 15% occurring once. The sequenced material came from blood. Receptor source: a woman aged 18-29 years with Graves' hyperthyroidism.

The CDR3 DNA is TGCAGCGTAGAGGGGGACCCCACAGATACGCAGTATTTT. It yields the protein CSVEGDPTDTQYF. The rearrangement links TRBV29-1 to TRBJ2-3; D may be TRBD1 (6 bases). Germline V gene sequence: CDR1 SQVTM, CDR2 ANQGSEA. The CDR3 loop spans 13 amino acids. Trimming removed 6 bases at V and 2 bases at J, with 12 bases between.

The rearrangement links TRBV19 to TRBJ1-5; D possibly corresponds to TRBD1 (6 bases). Germline CDR1 reads LNHDA; CDR2 reads SQIVND (reference sequence). The CDR3 has 14 amino acids. V was pared by 0 bases and J by 4 bases, with 7 bases between. CDR3 nucleotides: TGTGCCAGTAGTATAGAGGACAGAAATCAGCCCCAGCATTTT. The encoded protein is CASSIEDRNQPQHF.

This clonotype was found many times. This chain joins TRBV12-3 or TRBV12-4 and TRBJ1-1; D uncertain. Deletions cut 8 bases from V and 1 base from J, with 11 bases between. The CDR3 is 13 residues long. This CDR3 is CASQGQTNTEAFF. In DNA, the CDR3 is TGTGCCAGCCAAGGGCAAACGAACACTGAAGCTTTCTTT.

The chain links TRBV2 to TRBJ2-5; D is perhaps TRBD1 (5 bases). There are 14 residues in the CDR3. Germline values: CDR1 SNHLY, CDR2 FYNNEI. Trimming took 6 bases from V and 1 from J, leaving 12 bases between them. Here the CDR3 reads CASRANTGQETQYF. CDR3 in DNA: TGTGCCAGCAGAGCGAATACAGGCCAAGAGACCCAGTACTTC.

V gene TRBV6-2 or TRBV6-3 combines with J gene TRBJ2-5; TRBD1 is a possible D gene (6 bases). Trimming shortened V by 6 bases and J by 2 bases, and 10 bases separated the two germline ends. The CDR3 runs to 13 residues. Per germline, CDR1 MNHEY and CDR2 SVGEGT. The CDR3, as DNA: TGTGCCAGCAGGGGACACCGACAAGAGACCCAGTACTTC. As protein: CASRGHRQETQYF.